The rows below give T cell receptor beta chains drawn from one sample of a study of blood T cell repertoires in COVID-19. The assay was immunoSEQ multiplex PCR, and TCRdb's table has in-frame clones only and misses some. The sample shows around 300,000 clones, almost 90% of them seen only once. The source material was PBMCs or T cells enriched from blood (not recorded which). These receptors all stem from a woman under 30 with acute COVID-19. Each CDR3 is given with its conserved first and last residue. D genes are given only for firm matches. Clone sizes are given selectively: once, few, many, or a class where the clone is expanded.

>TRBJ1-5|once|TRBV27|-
CASSSLSDQPQHF
TGTGCCAGCAGTTCCTTGAGCGATCAGCCCCAGCATTTT
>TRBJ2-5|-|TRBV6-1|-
CASSEGALRGETQYF
TGTGCCAGCAGTGAAGGCGCTTTGAGGGGGGAGACCCAGTACTTC
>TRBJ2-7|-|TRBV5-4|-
CASSLENREMRRAGEQYF
TGTGCCAGCAGCCTTGAGAACAGAGAAATGAGGAGGGCGGGTGAGCAGTACTTC
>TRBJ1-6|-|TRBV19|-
CASSIDSYNSPLHF
TGTGCCAGTAGTATCGACAGTTATAATTCACCCCTCCACTTT
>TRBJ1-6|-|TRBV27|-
CASSNSYNSPLHF
TGTGCCAGCTCGAACAGCTATAATTCACCCCTCCACTTT
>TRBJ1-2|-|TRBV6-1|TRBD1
CASSAFGSAGGHGYTF
TGTGCCAGCAGTGCTTTCGGCTCTGCAGGGGGCCATGGCTACACCTTC
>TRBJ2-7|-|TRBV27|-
CASSFEGGGYGQYF
TGTGCCAGCAGTTTCGAGGGAGGTGGTTACGGGCAGTACTTC
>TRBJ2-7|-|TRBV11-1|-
CASSLSLGGRAYEQYF
TGTGCCAGCAGCTTATCCTTGGGGGGTAGGGCCTACGAGCAGTACTTC
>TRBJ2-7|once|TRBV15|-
CATSTTSGLYEQYF
TGTGCCACCAGCACTACCTCTGGGCTCTACGAGCAGTACTTC
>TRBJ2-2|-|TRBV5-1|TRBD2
CASSGTSGNTGELFF
TGCGCCAGCAGCGGGACTAGCGGGAACACCGGGGAGCTGTTTTTT
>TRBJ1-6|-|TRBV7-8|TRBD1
CASSSRYTGQGGNSPLHF
TGTGCCAGCAGCTCGCGATATACGGGACAGGGTGGTAATTCACCCCTCCACTTT
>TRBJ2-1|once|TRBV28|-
CASNTVVGFHEQFF
TGTGCCAGCAACACAGTAGTTGGTTTCCATGAGCAGTTCTTC
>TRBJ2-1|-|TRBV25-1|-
CASSESSGVAGSYNEQFF
TGTGCCAGCAGTGAATCTTCAGGGGTAGCGGGTTCTTACAATGAGCAGTTCTTC
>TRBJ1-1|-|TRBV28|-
CASSLSGIGTEAFF
TGTGCCAGCAGTTTATCAGGGATTGGAACTGAAGCTTTCTTT
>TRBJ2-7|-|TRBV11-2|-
CASSLTRGTYEQYF
TGTGCCAGCAGCTTAACCCGGGGGACCTACGAGCAGTACTTC
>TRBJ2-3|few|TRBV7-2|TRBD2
CASSLAAGGPNTQYF
TGTGCCAGCAGCTTAGCAGCGGGAGGGCCGAATACGCAGTATTTT
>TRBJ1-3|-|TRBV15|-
CATSRDKGSGNTIYF
TGTGCCACCAGCAGAGATAAGGGGTCTGGAAACACCATATATTTT
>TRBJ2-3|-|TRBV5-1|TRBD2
CASSLRGGTDTQYF
TGCGCCAGCAGCTTGCGGGGGGGGACAGATACGCAGTATTTT
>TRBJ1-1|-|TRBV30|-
CAWSVVGGNTEAFF
TGTGCCTGGAGTGTAGTGGGGGGGAACACTGAAGCTTTCTTT
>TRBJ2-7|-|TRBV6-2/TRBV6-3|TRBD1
CASSEAGTGYEQYF
TGTGCCAGCAGTGAGGCCGGGACAGGGTACGAGCAGTACTTC
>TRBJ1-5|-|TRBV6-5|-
CASSREFVDQPQHF
TGTGCCAGCAGTAGGGAGTTTGTGGATCAGCCCCAGCATTTT
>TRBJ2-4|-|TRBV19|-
CASSTPRGENIQYF
TGTGCCAGTAGTACCCCCAGGGGGGAAAACATTCAGTACTTC
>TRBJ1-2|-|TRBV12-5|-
CASGLVLGQGLVVDYGYTF
TGTGCTAGTGGTTTGGTACTTGGGCAGGGTCTGGTCGTGGACTATGGCTACACCTTC
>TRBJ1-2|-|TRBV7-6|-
CASSLSGWAGQFYGYTF
TGTGCCAGCAGCTTAAGTGGGTGGGCAGGACAGTTCTATGGCTACACCTTC
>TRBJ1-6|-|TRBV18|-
CASSQQENYNSPLHF
TGTGCCAGCTCTCAGCAGGAAAATTATAATTCACCCCTCCACTTT
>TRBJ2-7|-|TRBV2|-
CASSDGHTQSYEQYF
TGTGCCAGCAGTGATGGGCACACCCAATCCTACGAGCAGTACTTC
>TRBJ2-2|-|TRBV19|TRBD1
CASSRGQCTGELFF
TGTGCCAGTAGTAGGGGACAGTGCACCGGGGAGCTGTTTTTT
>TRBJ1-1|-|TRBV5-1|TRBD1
CASSSQQGAEGTEAFF
TGCGCCAGCAGCTCCCAACAGGGGGCAGAAGGCACTGAAGCTTTCTTT